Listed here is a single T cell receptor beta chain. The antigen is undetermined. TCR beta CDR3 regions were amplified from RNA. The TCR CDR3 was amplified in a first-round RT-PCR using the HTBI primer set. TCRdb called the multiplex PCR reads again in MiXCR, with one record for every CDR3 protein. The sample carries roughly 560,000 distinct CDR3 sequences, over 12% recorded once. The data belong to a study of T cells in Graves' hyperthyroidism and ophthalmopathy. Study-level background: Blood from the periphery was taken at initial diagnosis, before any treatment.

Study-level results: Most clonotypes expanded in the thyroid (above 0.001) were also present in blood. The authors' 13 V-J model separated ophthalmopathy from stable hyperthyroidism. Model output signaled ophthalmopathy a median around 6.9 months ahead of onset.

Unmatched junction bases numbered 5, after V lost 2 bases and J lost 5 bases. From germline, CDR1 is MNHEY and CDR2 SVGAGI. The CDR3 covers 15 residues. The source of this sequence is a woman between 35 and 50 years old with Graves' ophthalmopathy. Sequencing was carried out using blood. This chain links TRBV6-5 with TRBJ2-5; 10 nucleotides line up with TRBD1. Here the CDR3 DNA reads TGTGCCAGCAGTTACCAGGGACAGGGGAGTGAGACCCAGTACTTC. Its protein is CASSYQGQGSETQYF.